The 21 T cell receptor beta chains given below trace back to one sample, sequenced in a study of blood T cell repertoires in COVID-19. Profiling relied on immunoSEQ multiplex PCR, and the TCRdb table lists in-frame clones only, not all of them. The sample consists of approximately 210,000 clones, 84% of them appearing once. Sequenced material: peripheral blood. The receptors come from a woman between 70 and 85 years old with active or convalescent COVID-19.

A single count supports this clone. CDR3 in amino acids: CASSLGSGSYTGELFF. As DNA, the CDR3 is TGTGCCAGCAGCTTAGGCAGCGGGAGCTACACCGGGGAGCTGTTTTTT. The J gene is TRBJ2-2, the V gene TRBV7-9; 8 nucleotides align to TRBD2. The germline V gene encodes CDR1 SEHNR and CDR2 FQNEAQ (reference sequence). V dropped 1 base and J dropped 3; count of bases not matched to a gene: 4. The CDR3 consists of 16 residues.

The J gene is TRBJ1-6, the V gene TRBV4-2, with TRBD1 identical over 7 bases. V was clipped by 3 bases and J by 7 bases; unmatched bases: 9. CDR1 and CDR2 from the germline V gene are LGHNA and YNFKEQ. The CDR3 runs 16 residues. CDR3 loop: CASSQPQGQINSPLHF. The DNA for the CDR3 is TGTGCCAGCAGCCAGCCGCAGGGACAGATAAATTCACCCCTCCACTTT.

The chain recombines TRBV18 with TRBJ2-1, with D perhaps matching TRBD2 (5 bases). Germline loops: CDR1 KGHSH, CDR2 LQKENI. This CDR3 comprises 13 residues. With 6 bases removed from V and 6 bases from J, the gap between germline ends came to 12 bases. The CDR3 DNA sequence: TGTGCCAGCTCCGGGGTGGGTAGCAATGAGCAGTTCTTC. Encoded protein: CASSGVGSNEQFF. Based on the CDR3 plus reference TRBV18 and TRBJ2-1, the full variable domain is NAGVMQNPRHLVRRRGQEARLRCSPMKGHSHVYWYRQLPEEGLKFMVYLQKENIIDESGMPKERFSAEFPKEGPSILRIQQVVRGDSAAYFCASSGVGSNEQFFGPGTRLTVL.

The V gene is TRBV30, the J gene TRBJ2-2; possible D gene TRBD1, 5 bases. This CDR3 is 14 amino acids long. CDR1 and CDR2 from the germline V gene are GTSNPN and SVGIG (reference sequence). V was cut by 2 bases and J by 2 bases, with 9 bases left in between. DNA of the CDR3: TGTGCCTGGAGTCGACAGATTAACACCGGGGAGCTGTTTTTT. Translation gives CAWSRQINTGELFF. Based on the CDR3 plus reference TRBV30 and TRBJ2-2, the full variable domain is SQTIHQWPATLVQPVGSPLSLECTVEGTSNPNLYWYRQAAGRGLQLLFYSVGIGQISSEVPQNLSASRPQDRQFILSSKKLLLSDSGFYLCAWSRQINTGELFFGEGSRLTVL.

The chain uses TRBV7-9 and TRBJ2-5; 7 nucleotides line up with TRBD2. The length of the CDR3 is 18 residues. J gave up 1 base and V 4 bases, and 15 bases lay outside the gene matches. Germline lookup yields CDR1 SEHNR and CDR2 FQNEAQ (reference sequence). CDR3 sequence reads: CASSWEAGWGGAQETQYF. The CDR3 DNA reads TGTGCCAGCAGCTGGGAGGCAGGGTGGGGAGGGGCCCAAGAGACCCAGTACTTC. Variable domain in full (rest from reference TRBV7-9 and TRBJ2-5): DTGVSQNPRHKITKRGQNVTFRCDPISEHNRLYWYRQTLGQGPEFLTYFQNEAQLEKSRLLSDRFSAERPKGSFSTLEIQRTEQGDSAMYLCASSWEAGWGGAQETQYFGPGTRLLVL.

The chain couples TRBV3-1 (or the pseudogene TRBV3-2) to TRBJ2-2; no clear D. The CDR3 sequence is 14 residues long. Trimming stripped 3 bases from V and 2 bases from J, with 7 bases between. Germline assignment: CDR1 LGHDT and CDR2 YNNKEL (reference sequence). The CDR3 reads CASSQSVNTGELFF. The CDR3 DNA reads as TGTGCCAGCAGCCAGAGTGTAAACACCGGGGAGCTGTTTTTT.

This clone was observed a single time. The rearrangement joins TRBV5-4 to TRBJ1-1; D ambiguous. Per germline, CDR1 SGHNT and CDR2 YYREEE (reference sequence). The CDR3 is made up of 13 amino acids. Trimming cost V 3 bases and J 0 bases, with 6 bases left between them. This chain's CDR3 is CASSSPMNTEAFF. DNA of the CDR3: TGTGCCAGCAGCTCCCCCATGAACACTGAAGCTTTCTTT.

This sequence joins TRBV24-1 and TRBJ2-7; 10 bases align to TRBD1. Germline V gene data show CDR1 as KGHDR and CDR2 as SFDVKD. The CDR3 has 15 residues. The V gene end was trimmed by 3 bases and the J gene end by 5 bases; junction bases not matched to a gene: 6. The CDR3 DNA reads TGTGCCACCAGTGATCCCGGGACAGGGGTCCACGAGCAGTACTTC. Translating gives CATSDPGTGVHEQYF.

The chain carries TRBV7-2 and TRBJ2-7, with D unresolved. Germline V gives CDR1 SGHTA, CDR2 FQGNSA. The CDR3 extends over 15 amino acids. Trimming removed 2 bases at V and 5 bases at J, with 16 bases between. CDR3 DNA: TGTGCCAGCAGCTTAAAGGTGGGCAGGAATCACGAGCAGTACTTC. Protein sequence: CASSLKVGRNHEQYF. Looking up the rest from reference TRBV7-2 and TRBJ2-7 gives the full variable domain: GAGVSQSPSNKVTEKGKDVELRCDPISGHTALYWYRQSLGQGLEFLIYFQGNSAPDKSGLPSDRFSAERTGGSVSTLTIQRTQQEDSAVYLCASSLKVGRNHEQYFGPGTRLTVT.

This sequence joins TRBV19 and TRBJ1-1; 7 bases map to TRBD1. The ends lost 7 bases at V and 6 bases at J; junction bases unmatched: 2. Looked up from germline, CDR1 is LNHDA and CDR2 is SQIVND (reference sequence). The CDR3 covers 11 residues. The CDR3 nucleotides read TGTGCCAGTACTCAGGGGGCTGAAGCTTTCTTT. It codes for CASTQGAEAFF.

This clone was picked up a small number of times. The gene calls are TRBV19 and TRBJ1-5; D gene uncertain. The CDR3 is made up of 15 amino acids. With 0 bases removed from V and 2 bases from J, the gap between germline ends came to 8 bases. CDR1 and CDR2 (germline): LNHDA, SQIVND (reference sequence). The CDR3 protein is CASSIERWGNQPQHF. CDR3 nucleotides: TGTGCCAGTAGTATAGAGAGGTGGGGCAATCAGCCCCAGCATTTT. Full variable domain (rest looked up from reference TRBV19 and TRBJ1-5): DGGITQSPKYLFRKEGQNVTLSCEQNLNHDAMYWYRQDPGQGLRLIYYSQIVNDFQKGDIAEGYSVSREKKESFPLTVTSAQKNPTAFYLCASSIERWGNQPQHFGDGTRLSIL.

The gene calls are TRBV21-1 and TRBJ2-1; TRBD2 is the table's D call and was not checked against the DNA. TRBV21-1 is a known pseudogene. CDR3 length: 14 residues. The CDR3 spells CASNRRGRGNEQFF. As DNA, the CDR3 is TGTGCCAGCAACCGGCGCGGGAGGGGTAATGAGCAGTTCTTC.

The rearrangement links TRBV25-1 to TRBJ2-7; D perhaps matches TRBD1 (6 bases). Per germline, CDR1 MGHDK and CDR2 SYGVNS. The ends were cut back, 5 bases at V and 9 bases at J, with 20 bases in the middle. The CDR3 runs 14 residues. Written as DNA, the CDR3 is TGTGCCAGCAGTTGGGACGACAGGCGCCGGGGGCAGTACTTC. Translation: CASSWDDRRRGQYF.

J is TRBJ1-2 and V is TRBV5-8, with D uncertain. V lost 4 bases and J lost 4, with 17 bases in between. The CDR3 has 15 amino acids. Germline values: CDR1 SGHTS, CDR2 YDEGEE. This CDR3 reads CASSLSNRRSYGYTF. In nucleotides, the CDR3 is TGTGCCAGCAGCCTCTCAAATAGACGGAGCTATGGCTACACCTTC.

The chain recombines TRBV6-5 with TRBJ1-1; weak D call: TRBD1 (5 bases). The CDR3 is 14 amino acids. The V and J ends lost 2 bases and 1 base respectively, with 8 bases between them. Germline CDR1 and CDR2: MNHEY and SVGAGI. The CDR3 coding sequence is TGTGCCAGCAGTTACAGACAGAAGAACACTGAAGCTTTCTTT. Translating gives CASSYRQKNTEAFF.

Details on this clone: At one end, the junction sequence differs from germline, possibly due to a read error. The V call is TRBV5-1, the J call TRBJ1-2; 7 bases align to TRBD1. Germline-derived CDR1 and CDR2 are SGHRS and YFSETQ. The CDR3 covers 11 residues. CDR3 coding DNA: TGCGCCAGCAGTCGCGAAGGGACAGTCTACTTC. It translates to CASSREGTVYF.

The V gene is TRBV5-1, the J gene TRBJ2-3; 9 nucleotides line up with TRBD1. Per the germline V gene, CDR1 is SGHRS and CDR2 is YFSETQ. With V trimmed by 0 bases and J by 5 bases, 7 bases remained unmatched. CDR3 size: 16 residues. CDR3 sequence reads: CASSLAGQGSVDTQYF. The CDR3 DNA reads TGCGCCAGCAGCTTGGCTGGACAGGGGTCTGTAGATACGCAGTATTTT.

The CDR3 bases are TGTGCCAGTAGTATAGGCGGCCTGTCGGAGGATACGCAGTATTTT. Its protein is CASSIGGLSEDTQYF. The gene calls are TRBV19 and TRBJ2-3; D gene uncertain. CDR1 is LNHDA, CDR2 SQIVND, per germline (reference sequence). V was clipped by 1 base and J by 6 bases, with 14 bases between them. The CDR3 is 15 amino acids.

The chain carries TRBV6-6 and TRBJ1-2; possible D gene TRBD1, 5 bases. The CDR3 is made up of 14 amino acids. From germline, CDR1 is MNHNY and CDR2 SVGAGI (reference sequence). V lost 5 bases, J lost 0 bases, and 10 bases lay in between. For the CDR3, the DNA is TGTGCCAGCAGTCCTCTAGGGGCTAACTATGGCTACACCTTC. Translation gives CASSPLGANYGYTF.

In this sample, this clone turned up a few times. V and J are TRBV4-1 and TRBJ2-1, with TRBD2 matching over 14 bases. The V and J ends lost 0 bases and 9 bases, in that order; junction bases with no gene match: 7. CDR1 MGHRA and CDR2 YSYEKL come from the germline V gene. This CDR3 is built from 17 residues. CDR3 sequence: CASSQDGGTSGRGEQFF. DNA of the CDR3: TGCGCCAGCAGCCAAGACGGCGGGACTAGCGGGAGAGGTGAGCAGTTCTTC.

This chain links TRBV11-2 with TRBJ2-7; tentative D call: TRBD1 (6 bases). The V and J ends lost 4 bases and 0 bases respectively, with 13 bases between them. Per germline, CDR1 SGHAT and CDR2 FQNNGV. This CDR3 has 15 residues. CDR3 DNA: TGTGCCAGCAGCTCCTCCTGGGACAACTCCTACGAGCAGTACTTC. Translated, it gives CASSSSWDNSYEQYF.